This T cell receptor (beta chain) derives from a study of OX40 agonist ivuxolimab in advanced cancers. The assay was immunoSEQ multiplex PCR, and TCRdb's table has in-frame clones only and misses some. The profile shows fewer than 55,000 clones, approximately 80% of them singletons. This CDR3 has 10 residues. V was cut by 7 bases and J by 5 bases, with 7 bases left in between. From germline, CDR1 is DFQATT and CDR2 SNEGSKA (reference sequence). The material sequenced was CD4+ or CD8+ T cells sorted from blood, taken in a trial of the OX40 agonist ivuxolimab. The receptor's source is an adult with an advanced solid tumor such as melanoma, head and neck, liver or kidney cancer. The rearrangement uses TRBV20-1 and TRBJ2-3; D remains ambiguous. Written as DNA, the CDR3 is TGCAGTGGGGTCCGAGATACGCAGTATTTT. As protein: CSGVRDTQYF.